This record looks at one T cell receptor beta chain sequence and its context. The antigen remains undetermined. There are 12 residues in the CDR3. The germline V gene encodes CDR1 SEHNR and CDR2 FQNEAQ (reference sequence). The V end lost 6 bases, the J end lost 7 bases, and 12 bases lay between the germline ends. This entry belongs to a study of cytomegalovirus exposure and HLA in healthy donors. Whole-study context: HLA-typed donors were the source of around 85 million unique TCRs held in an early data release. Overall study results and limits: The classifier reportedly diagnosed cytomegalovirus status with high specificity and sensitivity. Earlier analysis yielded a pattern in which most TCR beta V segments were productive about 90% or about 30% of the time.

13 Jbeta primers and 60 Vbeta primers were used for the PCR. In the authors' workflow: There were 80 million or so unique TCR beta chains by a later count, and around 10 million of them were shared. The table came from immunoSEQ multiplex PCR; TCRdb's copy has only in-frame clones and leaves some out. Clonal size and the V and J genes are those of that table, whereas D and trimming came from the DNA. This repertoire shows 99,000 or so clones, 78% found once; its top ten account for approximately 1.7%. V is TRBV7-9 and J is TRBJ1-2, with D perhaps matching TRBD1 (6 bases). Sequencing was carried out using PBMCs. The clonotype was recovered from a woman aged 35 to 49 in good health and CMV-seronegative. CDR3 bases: TGTGCCAGCAGTACAGGGTTGGCTGGCTACACCTTC. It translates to CASSTGLAGYTF.